Listed below are T cell receptor beta chains from one sample, sequenced in a study of blood T cell repertoires in COVID-19. Assay: immunoSEQ multiplex PCR; the TCRdb copy retains only in-frame clones and omits some. The table shows around 320,000 clones, with more than 90% occurring only once. The specimen sequenced was PBMCs or T cells enriched from blood (not recorded which). These receptors came from a woman in her twenties or thirties who had been exposed to COVID-19. Both conserved end residues are part of each CDR3. The D gene is left open where the match is weak. Only some rows state a clone size, as once, few, many or a class for expanded clones.

d_call: TRBD2; clone_size: -; v_call: TRBV9; j_call: TRBJ2-7; cdr3_nt: TGTGCCAGCAGCGTTGATAGCGGGGACTCCTACGAGCAGTACTTC; cdr3_aa: CASSVDSGDSYEQYF
d_call: -; clone_size: -; v_call: TRBV29-1; j_call: TRBJ1-2; cdr3_nt: TGCAGCGTGGGACGGGGGGGCCCTCGGGGCTACACCTTC; cdr3_aa: CSVGRGGPRGYTF
d_call: -; clone_size: -; v_call: TRBV6-2/TRBV6-3; j_call: TRBJ2-6; cdr3_nt: TGTGCCAGCAGTTACAGGGCGGGGCCTGGGGCCAACGTCCTGACTTTC; cdr3_aa: CASSYRAGPGANVLTF
d_call: TRBD1; clone_size: -; v_call: TRBV19; j_call: TRBJ2-7; cdr3_nt: TGTGCCAGTAGTACAGCGGGGACAGGGGGCGTGCAGTACTTC; cdr3_aa: CASSTAGTGGVQYF
d_call: -; clone_size: once; v_call: TRBV13; j_call: TRBJ2-7; cdr3_nt: TGTGCCAGCAGCTCTAAACAAGAGAAGGGGGTATACGGTACGGGGCAGTACTTC; cdr3_aa: CASSSKQEKGVYGTGQYF
d_call: -; clone_size: -; v_call: TRBV7-8; j_call: TRBJ1-4; cdr3_nt: TGTGCCAGCAGCCCCGGAGGGAGGTGGGGGGAAAAACTGTTTTTT; cdr3_aa: CASSPGGRWGEKLFF
d_call: TRBD1; clone_size: -; v_call: TRBV2; j_call: TRBJ1-1; cdr3_nt: TGTGCCAGCAGGGCTACCGGGACAGGTCTAAAGATGAACACTGAAGCTTTCTTT; cdr3_aa: CASRATGTGLKMNTEAFF
d_call: TRBD2; clone_size: -; v_call: TRBV9; j_call: TRBJ2-3; cdr3_nt: TGTGCCAGCAGTCTTAGCGGGGGGCAGGCAGATACGCAGTATTTT; cdr3_aa: CASSLSGGQADTQYF
d_call: -; clone_size: few; v_call: TRBV5-1; j_call: TRBJ2-7; cdr3_nt: TGCGCCAGCTGCATAACAGGGTCCGAGCAGTACTTC; cdr3_aa: CASCITGSEQYF
d_call: TRBD1; clone_size: -; v_call: TRBV7-9; j_call: TRBJ1-2; cdr3_nt: TGTGCCAGCAGCTTCCTAACAGGGGGCAGGGACTATGGCTACACCTTC; cdr3_aa: CASSFLTGGRDYGYTF
d_call: -; clone_size: -; v_call: TRBV14; j_call: TRBJ2-7; cdr3_nt: TGTGCCAGCAGCCAATCCTTTGTCGGACAGAAGCAGTACTTC; cdr3_aa: CASSQSFVGQKQYF
d_call: -; clone_size: few; v_call: TRBV28; j_call: TRBJ2-7; cdr3_nt: TGTGCCAGCAGTGCAACGGGACAAAATTACGAGCAGTACTTC; cdr3_aa: CASSATGQNYEQYF
d_call: TRBD2; clone_size: -; v_call: TRBV7-9; j_call: TRBJ2-7; cdr3_nt: TGTGCCAGCAGCCCGACTAGCGGCTACTCCTACGAGCAGTACTTC; cdr3_aa: CASSPTSGYSYEQYF
d_call: TRBD1; clone_size: -; v_call: TRBV6-4; j_call: TRBJ1-5; cdr3_nt: TGTGCTCTAGGGGCAGGGGGCCACAATCAGCCCCAGCATTTT; cdr3_aa: CALGAGGHNQPQHF
d_call: TRBD2; clone_size: -; v_call: TRBV2; j_call: TRBJ2-3; cdr3_nt: TGTGCCAGCAGTGAAAGGTCCAGCGGGGGTGTTTTGGATACGCAGTATTTT; cdr3_aa: CASSERSSGGVLDTQYF
d_call: -; clone_size: -; v_call: TRBV5-4; j_call: TRBJ1-6; cdr3_nt: TGTGCCAGCAGCCGACTTAATGCGGATTCACCCCTCCACTTT; cdr3_aa: CASSRLNADSPLHF
d_call: -; clone_size: -; v_call: TRBV2; j_call: TRBJ1-1; cdr3_nt: TGTGCCAGCAGCATGGACAGCGAAGCTTTCTTT; cdr3_aa: CASSMDSEAFF
d_call: -; clone_size: -; v_call: TRBV21-1; j_call: TRBJ1-2; cdr3_nt: TGTGCCAGCAGCAAAGTTTGTAGGCCGGGGAACTATGGCTACACCTTC; cdr3_aa: CASSKVCRPGNYGYTF
d_call: TRBD2; clone_size: -; v_call: TRBV27; j_call: TRBJ2-7; cdr3_nt: TGTGCCAGCCGGCGATTCCCGGCTAGCGGGGGCCCCTACGAGCAGTACTTC; cdr3_aa: CASRRFPASGGPYEQYF
d_call: -; clone_size: -; v_call: TRBV7-9; j_call: TRBJ1-2; cdr3_nt: TGTGCCAGCAGCTTTGGTCGGGGCTACACCTTC; cdr3_aa: CASSFGRGYTF
d_call: TRBD1; clone_size: -; v_call: TRBV30; j_call: TRBJ2-5; cdr3_nt: TGTGCCTGGACCAGGGACAGGGTGGGGGAGACCCAGTACTTC; cdr3_aa: CAWTRDRVGETQYF
d_call: -; clone_size: -; v_call: TRBV5-1; j_call: TRBJ1-1; cdr3_nt: TGCGCCAGCAGCTTGGATACGGGTGGACAAATCGAAGCTTTCTTT; cdr3_aa: CASSLDTGGQIEAFF